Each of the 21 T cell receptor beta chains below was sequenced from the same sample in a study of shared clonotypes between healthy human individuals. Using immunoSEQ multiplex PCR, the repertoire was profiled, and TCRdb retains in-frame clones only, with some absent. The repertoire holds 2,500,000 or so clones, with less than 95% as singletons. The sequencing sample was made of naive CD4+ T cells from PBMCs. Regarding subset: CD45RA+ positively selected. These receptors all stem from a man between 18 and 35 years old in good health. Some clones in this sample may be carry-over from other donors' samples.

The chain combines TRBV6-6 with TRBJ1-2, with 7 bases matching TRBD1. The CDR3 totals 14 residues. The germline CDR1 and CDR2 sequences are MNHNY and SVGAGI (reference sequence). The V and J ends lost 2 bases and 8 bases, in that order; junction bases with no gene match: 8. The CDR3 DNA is TGTGCCAGCAGTTACGGGCCAGGGGGACAAGGCTACACCTTC. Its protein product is CASSYGPGGQGYTF.

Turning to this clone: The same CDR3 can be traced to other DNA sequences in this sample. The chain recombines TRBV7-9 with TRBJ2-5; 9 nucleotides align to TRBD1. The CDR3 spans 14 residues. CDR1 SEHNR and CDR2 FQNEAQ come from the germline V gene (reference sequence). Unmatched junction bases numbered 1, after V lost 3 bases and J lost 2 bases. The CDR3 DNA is TGTGCCAGCAGCTTCGACAGGGGGCAAGAGACCCAGTACTTC. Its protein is CASSFDRGQETQYF.

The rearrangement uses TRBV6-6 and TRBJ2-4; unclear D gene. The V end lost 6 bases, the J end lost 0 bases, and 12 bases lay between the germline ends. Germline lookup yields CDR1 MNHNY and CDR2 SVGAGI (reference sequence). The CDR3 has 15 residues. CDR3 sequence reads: CASSFEPLAKNIQYF. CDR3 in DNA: TGTGCCAGCAGCTTTGAGCCTTTAGCCAAAAACATTCAGTACTTC.

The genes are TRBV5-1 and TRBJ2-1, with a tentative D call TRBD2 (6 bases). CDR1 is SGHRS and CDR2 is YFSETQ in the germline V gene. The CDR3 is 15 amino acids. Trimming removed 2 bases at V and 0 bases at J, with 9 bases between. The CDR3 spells CASSFGGYSYNEQFF. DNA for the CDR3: TGCGCCAGCAGCTTCGGGGGATACTCCTACAATGAGCAGTTCTTC.

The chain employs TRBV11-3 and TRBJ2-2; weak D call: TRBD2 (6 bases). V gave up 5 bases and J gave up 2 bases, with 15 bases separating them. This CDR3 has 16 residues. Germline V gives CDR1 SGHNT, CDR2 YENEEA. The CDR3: CASSPGHSGNTGELFF. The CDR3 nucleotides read TGTGCCAGCAGCCCGGGGCATAGCGGTAACACCGGGGAGCTGTTTTTT.

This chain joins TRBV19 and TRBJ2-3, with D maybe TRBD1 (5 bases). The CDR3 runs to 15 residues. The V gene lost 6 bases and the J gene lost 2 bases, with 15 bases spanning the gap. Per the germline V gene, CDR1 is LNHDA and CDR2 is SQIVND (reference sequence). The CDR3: CASRARGSYTDTQYF. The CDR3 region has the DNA TGTGCCAGTAGGGCAAGGGGATCCTACACAGATACGCAGTATTTT.

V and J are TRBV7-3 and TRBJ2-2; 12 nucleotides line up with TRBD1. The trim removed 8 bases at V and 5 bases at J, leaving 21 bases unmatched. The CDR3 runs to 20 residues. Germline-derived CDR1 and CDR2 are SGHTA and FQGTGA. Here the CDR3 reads CASRSIINVGQGALTGELFF. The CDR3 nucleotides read TGTGCCAGCCGTTCGATTATAAATGTGGGACAGGGGGCCCTGACCGGGGAGCTGTTTTTT.

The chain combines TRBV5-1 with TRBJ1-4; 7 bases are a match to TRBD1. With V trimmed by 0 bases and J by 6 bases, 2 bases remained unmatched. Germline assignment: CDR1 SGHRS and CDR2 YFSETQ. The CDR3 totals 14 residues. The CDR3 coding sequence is TGCGCCAGCAGCTTGGAGACAGGGCATGAAAAACTGTTTTTT. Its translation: CASSLETGHEKLFF.

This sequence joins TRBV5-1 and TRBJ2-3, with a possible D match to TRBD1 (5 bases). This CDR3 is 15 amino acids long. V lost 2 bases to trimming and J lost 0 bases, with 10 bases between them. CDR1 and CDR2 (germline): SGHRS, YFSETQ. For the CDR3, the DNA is TGCGCCAGCAGCTTTAGACAGTCTAGCACAGATACGCAGTATTTT. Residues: CASSFRQSSTDTQYF.

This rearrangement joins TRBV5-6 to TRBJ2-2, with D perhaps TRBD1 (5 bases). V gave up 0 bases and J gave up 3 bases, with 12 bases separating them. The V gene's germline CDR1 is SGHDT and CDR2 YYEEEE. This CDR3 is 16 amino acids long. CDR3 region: CASSLGFQGYTGELFF. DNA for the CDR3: TGTGCCAGCAGCTTGGGTTTCCAGGGATACACCGGGGAGCTGTTTTTT.

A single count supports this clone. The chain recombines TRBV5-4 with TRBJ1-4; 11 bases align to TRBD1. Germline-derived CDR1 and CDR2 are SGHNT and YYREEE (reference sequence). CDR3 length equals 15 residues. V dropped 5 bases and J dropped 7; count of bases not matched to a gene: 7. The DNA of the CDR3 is TGTGCCAGCAGTGGACAGGGGGCCCAGAGTGAAAAACTGTTTTTT. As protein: CASSGQGAQSEKLFF.

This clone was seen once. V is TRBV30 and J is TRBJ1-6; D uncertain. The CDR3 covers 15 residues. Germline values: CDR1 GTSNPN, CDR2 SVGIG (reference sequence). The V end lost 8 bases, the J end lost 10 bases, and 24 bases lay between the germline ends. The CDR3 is CAGLFRPWGMSPLHF. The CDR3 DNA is TGTGCCGGACTCTTTCGGCCATGGGGAATGTCACCCCTCCACTTT.

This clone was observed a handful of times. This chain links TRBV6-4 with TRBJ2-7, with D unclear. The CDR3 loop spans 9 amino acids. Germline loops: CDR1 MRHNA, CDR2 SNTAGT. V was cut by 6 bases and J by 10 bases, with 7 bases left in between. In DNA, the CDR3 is TGTGCCAGCAGGCCCCGCCAGTACTTC. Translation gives CASRPRQYF.

The CDR3 spells CASSLPTGTGVGYTF. DNA for the CDR3: TGTGCCAGCAGTTTACCGACCGGGACAGGGGTCGGCTACACCTTC. This chain connects TRBV28 to TRBJ1-2; the match to TRBD1 covers 10 bases. The CDR3 loop spans 15 amino acids. With 2 bases clipped from V and 8 bases from J, the junction kept 8 bases outside the gene matches. Germline assignment: CDR1 MDHEN and CDR2 SYDVKM.

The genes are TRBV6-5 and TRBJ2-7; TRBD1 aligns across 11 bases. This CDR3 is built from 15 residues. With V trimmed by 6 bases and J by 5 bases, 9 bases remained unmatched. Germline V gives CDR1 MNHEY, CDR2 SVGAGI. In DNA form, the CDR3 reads TGTGCCAGCAGACCCCGGACAGGGGGCGGCCACGAGCAGTACTTC. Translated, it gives CASRPRTGGGHEQYF.

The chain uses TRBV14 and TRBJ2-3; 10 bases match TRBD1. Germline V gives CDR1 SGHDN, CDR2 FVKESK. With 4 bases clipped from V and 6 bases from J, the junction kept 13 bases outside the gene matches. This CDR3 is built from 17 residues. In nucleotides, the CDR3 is TGTGCCAGCAGCCTCAGACGGCGACAGGGGGCAAGGGATACGCAGTATTTT. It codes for CASSLRRRQGARDTQYF.

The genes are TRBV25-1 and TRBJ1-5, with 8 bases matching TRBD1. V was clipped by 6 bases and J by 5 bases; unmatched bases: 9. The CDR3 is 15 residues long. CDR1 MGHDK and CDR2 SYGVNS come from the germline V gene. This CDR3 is CASSPQGATDQPQHF. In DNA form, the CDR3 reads TGTGCCAGCAGCCCTCAGGGGGCTACGGATCAGCCCCAGCATTTT.

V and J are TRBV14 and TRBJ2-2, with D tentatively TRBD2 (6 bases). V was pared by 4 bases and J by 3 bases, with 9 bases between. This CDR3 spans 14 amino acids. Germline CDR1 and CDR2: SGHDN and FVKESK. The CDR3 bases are TGTGCCAGCAGCCGAGGAGGGTACACCGGGGAGCTGTTTTTT. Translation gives CASSRGGYTGELFF.

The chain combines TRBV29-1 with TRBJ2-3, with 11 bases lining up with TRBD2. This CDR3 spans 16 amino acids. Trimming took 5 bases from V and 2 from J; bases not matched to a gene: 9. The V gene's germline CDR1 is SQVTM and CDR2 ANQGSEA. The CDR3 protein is CSVYRLAGGHTDTQYF. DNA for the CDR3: TGCAGCGTTTACCGTCTAGCGGGAGGACACACAGATACGCAGTATTTT.

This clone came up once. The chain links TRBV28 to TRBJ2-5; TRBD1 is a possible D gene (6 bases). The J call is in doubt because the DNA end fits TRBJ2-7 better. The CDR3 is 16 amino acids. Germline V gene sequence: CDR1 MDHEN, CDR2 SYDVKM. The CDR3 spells CASTPAGAINSYEQYF. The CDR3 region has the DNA TGTGCCAGCACCCCCGCAGGGGCGATAAACTCCTACGAGCAGTACTTC.

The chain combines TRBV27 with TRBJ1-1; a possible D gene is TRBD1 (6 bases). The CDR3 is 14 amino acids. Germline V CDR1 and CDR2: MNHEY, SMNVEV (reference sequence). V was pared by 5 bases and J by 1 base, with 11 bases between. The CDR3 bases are TGTGCCAGCAGTCCTCCGGACAGGAACACTGAAGCTTTCTTT. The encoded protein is CASSPPDRNTEAFF.